A single TCR beta chain is shown here with its context. With 60 Vbeta and 13 Jbeta primers, the PCR was carried out. This table comes from immunoSEQ multiplex PCR, and its TCRdb copy is limited to in-frame clones, with some not included. The sample contains just over 200,000 clones, around 85% of which appear only once. Germline-derived CDR1 and CDR2 are SGHRS and YFSETQ. Between the trimmed V and J ends, which lost 9 bases and 0 bases, there was a span of 14 bases. The CDR3 spans 14 residues. Healthy people donating bone marrow made up the donors. The sample is drawn from a study of cytomegalovirus exposure and HLA in healthy donors.

The TCR was taken from a man aged 45-65 years in good health and CMV-seronegative. Material for sequencing was PBMCs. J is TRBJ2-3 and V is TRBV5-1; maybe TRBD1 (6 bases). In DNA, the CDR3 is TGCGCCACCCGGCCGGGGACAAGCACAGATACGCAGTATTTT. It encodes CATRPGTSTDTQYF.